The T cell receptor beta chain described here comes from a study of tumor-infiltrating lymphocytes in primary liver carcinoma. At the level of the study: Men as well as women, aged 30 to 69 years, made up the patients. The tumors ranged from 4.2 to 10 cm across and fell within stage T1-T3 N0M0. Samples returned roughly 3.5 to 8 million productive TCRbeta reads each. Read depth did not differ significantly between tissue types.

A remark on this clonotype: Antigen unknown.

Co-extraction yielded RNA and DNA from around 20-30 mg of unsorted bulk tissue. V was pared by 11 bases and J by 6 bases, with 20 bases between. Germline CDR1 SGHAT, CDR2 FQNNGV. This CDR3 has 14 amino acids. A primer matching the constant region was used to make TCR beta cDNA from approximately 500 ng of total RNA. Libraries covering TCR beta were generated through three nested multiplex PCR rounds (using a slightly modified ARM-PCR). The study ran its first two PCR rounds for approximately 10 cycles each, using TRBV1-TRBV30 forward primers and a C-beta reverse primer. TCRdb re-derived calls from the multiplex PCR reads in MiXCR, one entry per CDR3 protein. The sample shows tens of thousands of distinct CDR3 sequences, 60% to 80% of them seen only once. General study points: Tumor top-250-clone fractions significantly exceeded those of blood (p = 0.039).

This receptor was obtained from a young woman with primary liver carcinoma and hepatitis B virus infection. The sample consisted of tumor-adjacent normal liver tissue. The chain couples TRBV11-2 to TRBJ2-1; perhaps D is TRBD1 or TRBD2 (5 bases each). DNA for the CDR3: TGTGCCGACAGCCATCGAGGGGCCTGCAATGAGCAGTTCTTC. Its protein product is CADSHRGACNEQFF.